This entry lists 21 T cell receptor beta chains sequenced from one sample in a study of blood T cell repertoires in COVID-19. Sequencing used immunoSEQ multiplex PCR; TCRdb keeps in-frame clones, though not all of them. Counted here are about 130,000 clones, roughly 80% occurring once; the ten biggest clones make up around 3%. Input material: peripheral blood. The receptors originated from a woman older than 75 with acute or convalescent COVID-19.

The chain combines TRBV24-1 with TRBJ2-2, with a possible D match to TRBD1 (5 bases). Germline V lookup: CDR1 KGHDR, CDR2 SFDVKD. V was pared by 6 bases and J by 4 bases, with 8 bases between. The CDR3 covers 13 residues. Here the CDR3 DNA reads TGTGCCACCAGTCCCAGGGCCACCGGGGAGCTGTTTTTT. Translation: CATSPRATGELFF.

J is TRBJ2-5 and V is TRBV9; 10 nucleotides agree with TRBD1. V shed 4 bases, J shed 1 base, and the junction held 4 bases outside the gene matches. Germline CDR1 is SGDLS and CDR2 is YYNGEE. CDR3 length: 15 amino acids. This CDR3 reads CASSTRTGGQETQYF. The CDR3 DNA follows: TGTGCCAGCAGCACTCGGACAGGGGGCCAAGAGACCCAGTACTTC.

The rearrangement links TRBV4-3 to TRBJ1-1, with TRBD1 as a possible D gene (5 bases). Germline V lookup: CDR1 LGHNA, CDR2 YSLEER. Trimming removed 3 bases at V and 1 base at J, with 12 bases between. This CDR3 spans 15 amino acids. The CDR3, as DNA: TGCGCCAGCAGCCAGGGCAGGGTGGGGAACACTGAAGCTTTCTTT. Translated, it gives CASSQGRVGNTEAFF.

This chain links TRBV5-1 with TRBJ2-2, with 7 bases lining up with TRBD1. With 6 bases clipped from V and 4 bases from J, the junction kept 6 bases outside the gene matches. This CDR3 is built from 14 residues. The germline CDR1 and CDR2 sequences are SGHRS and YFSETQ. In DNA, the CDR3 is TGCGCCAGCACTTCGGGACAGCTCACCGGGGAGCTGTTTTTT. Its translation is CASTSGQLTGELFF.

CDR3 loop: CASSLGQYNEQFF. CDR3 nucleotide sequence: TGTGCCAGCAGTCTGGGACAGTACAATGAGCAGTTCTTC. This chain joins TRBV11-3 and TRBJ2-1; 7 nucleotides match TRBD1. V dropped 6 bases and J dropped 4; count of bases not matched to a gene: 3. The germline V gene encodes CDR1 SGHNT and CDR2 YENEEA. This CDR3 region has 13 residues.

Only a few counts were recorded for this clone. The chain couples TRBV19 to TRBJ1-6; maybe TRBD1 (6 bases). CDR1 and CDR2 (germline): LNHDA, SQIVND (reference sequence). CDR3 length: 13 amino acids. V lost 6 bases and J lost 10, with 13 bases in between. This CDR3 reads CASSTGSSSPLHF. Here the CDR3 DNA reads TGTGCCAGTAGCACAGGGTCTAGCTCACCCCTCCACTTT.

The rearrangement links TRBV19 to TRBJ1-4; D possibly corresponds to TRBD1 (5 bases). V lost 0 bases to trimming and J lost 12 bases, with 8 bases between them. CDR1 is LNHDA, CDR2 SQIVND, per germline (reference sequence). The CDR3 sequence is 12 residues long. CDR3 residues: CASSIDRVELFF. CDR3 bases: TGTGCCAGTAGTATAGACAGGGTGGAACTGTTTTTT.

The chain links TRBV5-3 to TRBJ2-1; D uncertain. TRBV5-3 is known as an ORF, though its function is uncertain. This CDR3 has 17 residues. V lost 0 bases and J 1 base, leaving 14 bases between the germline ends. The CDR3 sequence: CARSLEMIPYSYNEQFF. The CDR3 DNA follows: TGTGCCAGAAGCTTGGAGATGATTCCCTATTCCTACAATGAGCAGTTCTTC.

This chain joins TRBV19 and TRBJ2-1, with D possibly matching TRBD2 (6 bases). Germline loops: CDR1 LNHDA, CDR2 SQIVND (reference sequence). Trimming removed 4 bases from V and 4 bases from J, with 11 bases in between. The CDR3 extends over 14 amino acids. The CDR3 bases are TGTGCCAGTAGTACAACCGGGGGTTACAATGAGCAGTTCTTC. Translated: CASSTTGGYNEQFF. Full variable domain (rest looked up from reference TRBV19 and TRBJ2-1): DGGITQSPKYLFRKEGQNVTLSCEQNLNHDAMYWYRQDPGQGLRLIYYSQIVNDFQKGDIAEGYSVSREKKESFPLTVTSAQKNPTAFYLCASSTTGGYNEQFFGPGTRLTVL.

The chain uses TRBV5-1 and TRBJ2-7; 9 nucleotides agree with TRBD1. The germline CDR1 and CDR2 sequences are SGHRS and YFSETQ. The CDR3 is made up of 14 amino acids. J was trimmed by 2 bases and V by 5 bases; bases with no gene match: 5. CDR3 bases: TGCGCCAGCAGGAGACAGGGGGGTACCTACGAGCAGTACTTC. Residues: CASRRQGGTYEQYF. The whole variable domain, remainder taken from reference TRBV5-1 and TRBJ2-7, is KAGVTQTPRYLIKTRGQQVTLSCSPISGHRSVSWYQQTPGQGLQFLFEYFSETQRNKGNFPGRFSGRQFSNSRSEMNVSTLELGDSALYLCASRRQGGTYEQYFGPGTRLTVT.

This clone was seen a few times. The chain links TRBV19 to TRBJ1-2; D might be TRBD1 (5 bases). V shed 7 bases and J shed 5 bases, with 20 bases lying between them. The CDR3 has 15 amino acids. CDR1 and CDR2 from the germline V gene are LNHDA and SQIVND (reference sequence). This CDR3 is CASNDGGSPLYGYTF. The CDR3 region has the DNA TGTGCCAGTAATGATGGGGGGTCGCCCCTTTATGGCTACACCTTC.

This chain links TRBV5-6 with TRBJ2-7; possibly TRBD2 for D (5 bases). Germline-derived CDR1 and CDR2 are SGHDT and YYEEEE. The germline V and J ends were trimmed by 1 base and 5 bases, with 13 bases remaining between them. The length of the CDR3 is 14 residues. The CDR3 loop reads CASSLTGNSDEQYF. The CDR3 coding sequence is TGTGCCAGCAGCTTGACCGGGAATAGCGACGAGCAGTACTTC.

This CDR3 reads CASSNRVGSPLHF. The CDR3 DNA reads TGTGCCAGCAGCAACAGAGTAGGATCACCCCTCCACTTT. The genes are TRBV5-5 and TRBJ1-6; no reliable D call. Between the trimmed V and J ends, which lost 4 bases and 10 bases, there was a span of 12 bases. Germline CDR1 reads SGHKS; CDR2 reads YYEKEE (reference sequence). This CDR3 region has 13 residues.

V gene TRBV7-8 combines with J gene TRBJ2-3; the match to TRBD2 covers 10 bases. The CDR3 loop spans 20 amino acids. From germline, CDR1 is SGHVS and CDR2 FQNEAQ. V lost 1 base, J lost 3 bases, and 16 bases stayed unmatched. Written as DNA, the CDR3 is TGTGCCAGCAGCTTAGTTCTATATCGGTCTAGCGGGGGAATGACAGATACGCAGTATTTT. Translating gives CASSLVLYRSSGGMTDTQYF.

This clone was seen a few times. This chain uses TRBV11-2 with TRBJ1-1, with TRBD1 identical over 7 bases. V gave up 1 base and J gave up 6 bases; unmatched junction bases: 8. This CDR3 has 15 amino acids. Germline assignment: CDR1 SGHAT and CDR2 FQNNGV. The CDR3 nucleotides read TGTGCCAGCAGCTTAGGGACAGGTTTTAACGCTGAAGCTTTCTTT. Its translation: CASSLGTGFNAEAFF.

This chain uses TRBV7-9 with TRBJ2-1, with a tentative D call TRBD1 (5 bases). This CDR3 has 16 residues. The ends were cut back, 4 bases at V and 8 bases at J, with 21 bases in the middle. From germline, CDR1 is SEHNR and CDR2 FQNEAQ (reference sequence). The CDR3 sequence is CASSSSGAATWDEQFF. Written as DNA, the CDR3 is TGTGCCAGCAGCTCCTCTGGGGCCGCCACTTGGGATGAGCAGTTCTTC.

This rearrangement joins TRBV7-8 to TRBJ1-1, with TRBD1 matching 9 bases. The germline V gene encodes CDR1 SGHVS and CDR2 FQNEAQ. The V gene end was trimmed by 5 bases and the J gene end by 0 bases; junction bases not matched to a gene: 7. The CDR3 is 16 residues long. CDR3 coding DNA: TGTGCCAGCAGCCGAGTGGACAGGGGAATGAACACTGAAGCTTTCTTT. Translating gives CASSRVDRGMNTEAFF. The whole variable domain, remainder taken from reference TRBV7-8 and TRBJ1-1, is GAGVSQSPRYKVAKRGQDVALRCDPISGHVSLFWYQQALGQGPEFLTYFQNEAQLDKSGLPSDRFFAERPEGSVSTLKIQRTQQEDSAVYLCASSRVDRGMNTEAFFGQGTRLTVV.

V is TRBV5-1 and J is TRBJ2-3, with D perhaps TRBD1 (6 bases). The CDR3 has 15 residues. Germline-derived CDR1 and CDR2 are SGHRS and YFSETQ. V was cut by 4 bases and J by 1 base, with 13 bases left in between. CDR3 protein: CASSPLGAGTDTQYF. In DNA, the CDR3 is TGCGCCAGCAGCCCCCTGGGGGCGGGCACAGATACGCAGTATTTT.

This clone was seen a single time. The chain has TRBV30 and TRBJ1-1, with no clear D. CDR3 length equals 11 residues. The ends were cut back, 2 bases at V and 5 bases at J, with 6 bases in the middle. Germline V gene lookup returns CDR1 GTSNPN and CDR2 SVGIG (reference sequence). The CDR3 nucleotides read TGTGCCTGGAGTCAGGATACTGAAGCTTTCTTT. Protein: CAWSQDTEAFF.

This clone was detected a few times. The chain recombines TRBV5-4 with TRBJ2-1; 9 bases agree with TRBD2. The V and J ends lost 2 bases and 2 bases, in that order; junction bases with no gene match: 8. Germline CDR1 reads SGHNT; CDR2 reads YYREEE (reference sequence). The CDR3 runs 17 residues. The CDR3 loop is CASSLGGLAGTYNEQFF. The CDR3 coding sequence is TGTGCCAGCAGCTTAGGGGGTCTAGCGGGAACCTACAATGAGCAGTTCTTC. The variable domain in full, completed from reference TRBV5-4 and TRBJ2-1, reads ETGVTQSPTHLIKTRGQQVTLRCSSQSGHNTVSWYQQALGQGPQFIFQYYREEENGRGNFPPRFSGLQFPNYSSELNVNALELDDSALYLCASSLGGLAGTYNEQFFGPGTRLTVL.

The CDR3 DNA follows: TGTGCTAGTGGTTTAAGGCCGGGGACAGGGTACTCACCCCTCCACTTT. Translated, it gives CASGLRPGTGYSPLHF. The chain has TRBV12-5 and TRBJ1-6; 9 nucleotides line up with TRBD1. V dropped 3 bases and J dropped 10; count of bases not matched to a gene: 10. There are 16 residues in the CDR3. CDR1 and CDR2 (germline): LGHNT, FRNRAP.